The 19 T cell receptor beta chains presented below share a single source sample, sequenced in a study of blood T cell repertoires in COVID-19. The assay was immunoSEQ multiplex PCR, and TCRdb's table has in-frame clones only and misses some. Here the sample spans 260,000 or so clones, approximately 84% being singletons. What was sequenced was peripheral blood. The receptors were gathered from a human donor in a cohort sampled during active COVID-19.

The chain joins TRBV2 to TRBJ1-3; 9 positions agree with TRBD1. After removal of 5 bases from V and 7 bases from J, the junction contained 3 bases not matched to a gene. The CDR3 consists of 13 residues. Germline values: CDR1 SNHLY, CDR2 FYNNEI. CDR3 region: CASSPTGGNTIYF. DNA for the CDR3: TGTGCCAGCAGTCCGACAGGGGGGAACACCATATATTTT.

This rearrangement joins TRBV19 to TRBJ1-5; 8 bases are a match to TRBD1. Germline V gene lookup returns CDR1 LNHDA and CDR2 SQIVND (reference sequence). The V gene end was trimmed by 2 bases and the J gene end by 6 bases; junction bases not matched to a gene: 15. The CDR3 covers 18 residues. The CDR3, as DNA: TGTGCCAGTAGTATATCAGCAGGGGGCAAGGGAGGATTTCAGCCCCAGCATTTT. Translated: CASSISAGGKGGFQPQHF.

The rearrangement uses TRBV12-5 and TRBJ2-7; 10 nucleotides line up with TRBD1. The CDR3 runs to 14 residues. Trimming at V came to 5 bases and at J to 2 bases, leaving 3 bases not matched to a gene. In germline, CDR1 is LGHNT, CDR2 FRNRAP. The CDR3 here is CASGPGQGAYEQYF. In DNA, the CDR3 is TGTGCTAGTGGTCCCGGACAGGGGGCCTACGAGCAGTACTTC.

V usage is TRBV7-6 and J usage is TRBJ2-7; a weak D match, TRBD1 (6 bases). With 5 bases removed from V and 4 bases from J, the gap between germline ends came to 18 bases. There are 15 residues in the CDR3. The germline CDR1 and CDR2 sequences are SGHVS and FNYEAQ. CDR3 amino acids: CASSRSTGNVYEQYF. CDR3 coding DNA: TGTGCCAGCAGCCGGAGTACAGGGAACGTTTACGAGCAGTACTTC. The full variable domain, its missing parts supplied by reference TRBV7-6 and TRBJ2-7, is GAGVSQSPRYKVTKRGQDVALRCDPISGHVSLYWYRQALGQGPEFLTYFNYEAQQDKSGLPNDRFSAERPEGSISTLTIQRTEQRDSAMYRCASSRSTGNVYEQYFGPGTRLTVT.

This clone was seen only once. This chain connects TRBV28 to TRBJ2-3; 7 bases agree with TRBD2. V gave up 5 bases and J gave up 6 bases; unmatched junction bases: 14. This CDR3 is built from 16 residues. Germline V gives CDR1 MDHEN, CDR2 SYDVKM. The DNA of the CDR3 is TGTGCCAGCAGTCGGAGCGGGGCGCTGGGCCTTGATACGCAGTATTTT. It encodes CASSRSGALGLDTQYF.

The rearrangement links TRBV15 to TRBJ2-7, with TRBD2 matching 14 bases. The CDR3 consists of 16 residues. CDR1 is LNHNV and CDR2 is YYDKDF in the germline V gene (reference sequence). The ends lost 3 bases at V and 4 bases at J; junction bases unmatched: 5. CDR3 region: CATSRGLAGVGYEQYF. Here the CDR3 DNA reads TGTGCCACCAGCAGGGGACTAGCGGGAGTCGGTTACGAGCAGTACTTC.

The V call is TRBV24-1, the J call TRBJ2-3; 12 bases are a match to TRBD2. This CDR3 comprises 18 residues. V shed 5 bases, J shed 0 bases, and the junction held 8 bases outside the gene matches. Germline CDR1 and CDR2: KGHDR and SFDVKD. The CDR3: CATSGEGTSGSSTDTQYF. CDR3 DNA sequence: TGTGCCACCAGTGGGGAGGGGACTAGCGGGTCTAGCACAGATACGCAGTATTTT.

V and J are TRBV5-6 and TRBJ1-1, with D perhaps TRBD1 (6 bases). The CDR3 contains 13 residues. Germline CDR1 reads SGHDT; CDR2 reads YYEEEE. Trimming took off 4 bases at V and 11 bases at J, with 18 bases between the two ends. The CDR3 spells CASSRTGFEAAFF. The CDR3 nucleotides read TGTGCCAGCAGCAGAACAGGGTTCGAGGCCGCTTTCTTT. The full variable domain, with the rest looked up from reference TRBV5-6 and TRBJ1-1, is DAGVTQSPTHLIKTRGQQVTLRCSPKSGHDTVSWYQQALGQGPQFIFQYYEEEERQRGNFPDRFSGHQFPNYSSELNVNALLLGDSALYLCASSRTGFEAAFFGQGTRLTVV.

A note on this clone: Sequence at one end of the junction differs from germline and may be a read error. The chain is built from TRBV27 and TRBJ1-1, with 8 bases fitting TRBD1. The germline gives CDR1 MNHEY, CDR2 SMNVEV (reference sequence). This CDR3 comprises 15 residues. The CDR3 DNA sequence: TGTGCCAGCAGTTCCCTACGGACAGGGAACCCTGAAGCTTTCTTT. Its protein product is CASSSLRTGNPEAFF.

The chain links TRBV9 to TRBJ2-1; 11 nucleotides line up with TRBD2. The trim removed 0 bases at V and 8 bases at J, leaving 4 bases unmatched. CDR1 is SGDLS and CDR2 is YYNGEE in the germline V gene. The CDR3 runs 15 residues. The CDR3, as DNA: TGTGCCAGCAGCGTAGTACTAGCGGGAGTTGATGAGCAGTTCTTC. Amino acids: CASSVVLAGVDEQFF. The whole variable domain, filled in from reference TRBV9 and TRBJ2-1, reads DSGVTQTPKHLITATGQRVTLRCSPRSGDLSVYWYQQSLDQGLQFLIQYYNGEERAKGNILERFSAQQFPDLHSELNLSSLELGDSALYFCASSVVLAGVDEQFFGPGTRLTVL.

CDR3 residues: CASSQDGSGGQGGELFF. DNA for the CDR3: TGTGCCAGCAGCCAAGATGGAAGCGGGGGGCAGGGCGGGGAGCTGTTTTTT. The chain has TRBV3-1 (or the pseudogene TRBV3-2) and TRBJ2-2; 9 bases map to TRBD2. Germline-derived CDR1 and CDR2 are LGHDT and YNNKEL (reference sequence). The trim removed 0 bases at V and 7 bases at J, leaving 9 bases unmatched. The CDR3 is 17 amino acids.

The rearrangement uses TRBV28 and TRBJ1-1; D may be TRBD1 (6 bases). This CDR3 has 14 residues. CDR1 is MDHEN, CDR2 SYDVKM, per germline. The germline V and J ends were trimmed by 3 bases and 11 bases, with 19 bases remaining between them. CDR3 sequence (DNA): TGTGCCAGCAGTTTGCACAGGGAGGGAAACTACGCTTTCTTT. As protein: CASSLHREGNYAFF.

The gene calls are TRBV10-3 and TRBJ1-3, with TRBD1 as a possible D gene (5 bases). Trimming took 10 bases from V and 0 from J, leaving 22 bases between them. The CDR3 has 17 amino acids. Germline V lookup: CDR1 ENHRY, CDR2 SYGVKD. The CDR3 spells CATLEPDRLSSGNTIYF. The DNA of the CDR3 is TGTGCCACCCTAGAACCCGACAGATTAAGCTCTGGAAACACCATATATTTT.

The V gene is TRBV2, the J gene TRBJ1-2; weak D call: TRBD1 (6 bases). There are 16 residues in the CDR3. Deletions cut 4 bases from V and 2 bases from J, with 17 bases between. Germline V gives CDR1 SNHLY, CDR2 FYNNEI. This CDR3 reads CASSGEGGKENYGYTF. The CDR3 bases are TGTGCCAGCAGTGGAGAAGGGGGTAAAGAAAACTATGGCTACACCTTC.

This clone came up a few times. A read error may explain this, as a much larger clone is one base away. The chain employs TRBV6-6 and TRBJ1-5, with TRBD1 identical over 10 bases. The V gene's germline CDR1 is MNHNY and CDR2 SVGAGI (reference sequence). J gave up 5 bases and V 2 bases, and 0 bases lay outside the gene matches. The CDR3 is 14 residues long. In DNA, the CDR3 is TGTGCCAGCAGTTACGGGACAGGGGATCAGCCCCAGCATTTT. Translated, it gives CASSYGTGDQPQHF.

The chain carries TRBV11-2 and TRBJ2-5; TRBD2 is a possible D gene (5 bases). The germline V gene has CDR1 SGHAT and CDR2 FQNNGV. The CDR3 consists of 16 residues. V was shortened by 5 bases and J by 0 bases, with 16 bases between the two germline ends. The CDR3 DNA reads TGTGCCAGCAGCCCAAGGGAGATCGGGGACCAAGAGACCCAGTACTTC. The encoded protein is CASSPREIGDQETQYF.

This clone was counted a few times. The V gene is TRBV5-1, the J gene TRBJ2-7, with TRBD2 identical over 11 bases. Trimming took 2 bases from V and 4 from J; bases not matched to a gene: 5. Germline CDR1 reads SGHRS; CDR2 reads YFSETQ. The CDR3 consists of 15 residues. CDR3 nucleotide sequence: TGCGCCAGCAGCTTTGAGACTAGCGGGGCTTACGAGCAGTACTTC. Its protein is CASSFETSGAYEQYF.

V is TRBV2 and J is TRBJ1-1; D is uncertain. This CDR3 is 11 amino acids long. The germline V gene encodes CDR1 SNHLY and CDR2 FYNNEI. V was cut by 5 bases and J by 8 bases, with 9 bases left in between. The CDR3 sequence: CASSLRAEAFF. The DNA of the CDR3 is TGTGCCAGCAGTCTGAGGGCCGAAGCTTTCTTT.

This chain connects TRBV5-4 to TRBJ2-1; a possible D gene is TRBD2 (6 bases). The CDR3 covers 15 residues. Germline lookup yields CDR1 SGHNT and CDR2 YYREEE (reference sequence). Trimming stripped 0 bases from V and 1 base from J, with 8 bases between. CDR3 protein: CASSLGAGSYNEQFF. In DNA, the CDR3 is TGTGCCAGCAGCTTGGGGGCGGGATCCTACAATGAGCAGTTCTTC.